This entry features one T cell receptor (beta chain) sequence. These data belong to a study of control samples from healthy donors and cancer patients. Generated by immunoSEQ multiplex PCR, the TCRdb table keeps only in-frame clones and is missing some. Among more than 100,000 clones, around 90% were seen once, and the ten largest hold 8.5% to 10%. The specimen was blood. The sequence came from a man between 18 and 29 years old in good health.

The CDR3 sequence is CASSQVFGTQYF. The DNA for the CDR3 is TGCGCCAGCAGCCAAGTTTTCGGGACCCAGTACTTC. The genes are TRBV4-1 and TRBJ2-5; no clear D gene. The ends were cut back, 1 base at V and 7 bases at J, with 7 bases in the middle. The CDR3 is 12 residues long. The germline V gene has CDR1 MGHRA and CDR2 YSYEKL.